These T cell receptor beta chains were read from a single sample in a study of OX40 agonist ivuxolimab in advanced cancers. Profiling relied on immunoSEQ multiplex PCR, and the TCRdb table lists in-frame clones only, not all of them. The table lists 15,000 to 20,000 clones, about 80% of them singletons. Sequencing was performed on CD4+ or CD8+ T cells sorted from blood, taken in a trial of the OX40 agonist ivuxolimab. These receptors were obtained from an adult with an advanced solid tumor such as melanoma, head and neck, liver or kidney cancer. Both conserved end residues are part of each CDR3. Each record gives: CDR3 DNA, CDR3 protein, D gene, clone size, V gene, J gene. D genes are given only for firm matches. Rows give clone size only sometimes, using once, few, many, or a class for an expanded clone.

cdr3_nt: TGTGCCATCAGTGGCCTAAACGACAAGAGGACTGAAGCTTTCTTT; cdr3_aa: CAISGLNDKRTEAFF; d_call: -; clone_size: -; v_call: TRBV10-3; j_call: TRBJ1-1
cdr3_nt: TGCGCCAGCAGCTTGGTAGCGATCCCCTACGAGCAGTACTTC; cdr3_aa: CASSLVAIPYEQYF; d_call: -; clone_size: -; v_call: TRBV5-1; j_call: TRBJ2-7
cdr3_nt: TGTGCCAGCTCAGGGGGCGCGAAGGTCACTGAAGCTTTCTTT; cdr3_aa: CASSGGAKVTEAFF; d_call: -; clone_size: -; v_call: TRBV18; j_call: TRBJ1-1
cdr3_nt: TGTGCTAGTGGTCCCGGAATCGAGGAGCAGTACTTC; cdr3_aa: CASGPGIEEQYF; d_call: -; clone_size: -; v_call: TRBV12-5; j_call: TRBJ2-7
cdr3_nt: TGTGCCAGCAGCTTCCTAGCGGGAGGTAGGAACAATGAGCAGTTCTTC; cdr3_aa: CASSFLAGGRNNEQFF; d_call: TRBD2; clone_size: -; v_call: TRBV5-6; j_call: TRBJ2-1
cdr3_nt: TGCCCCAGCAAGTTCCCGACTCAGAAAAACACCGGGGAGCTGTTTTTT; cdr3_aa: CPSKFPTQKNTGELFF; d_call: -; clone_size: -; v_call: TRBV10-1; j_call: TRBJ2-2
cdr3_nt: TGTGCCAGCAGTGACCGTACACAGCCGGTAACCTACAATGAGCAGTTCTTC; cdr3_aa: CASSDRTQPVTYNEQFF; d_call: -; clone_size: once; v_call: TRBV6-1; j_call: TRBJ2-1
cdr3_nt: TGCGCCAGCAGCTTGACAAGAATTCAAGAGACCCAGTACTTC; cdr3_aa: CASSLTRIQETQYF; d_call: -; clone_size: -; v_call: TRBV4-1; j_call: TRBJ2-5
cdr3_nt: TGTGCCAGCAGCTTGGACAGTCGCACAGATACGCAGTATTTT; cdr3_aa: CASSLDSRTDTQYF; d_call: -; clone_size: -; v_call: TRBV5-4; j_call: TRBJ2-3
cdr3_nt: TGTGCCAGCTCACCATCAAGGGAGTTGCAAGAGACCCAGTACTTC; cdr3_aa: CASSPSRELQETQYF; d_call: -; clone_size: few; v_call: TRBV18; j_call: TRBJ2-5
cdr3_nt: TGTGCCAGTAGTATAGGGGGGTCCTACGAGCAGTACTTC; cdr3_aa: CASSIGGSYEQYF; d_call: -; clone_size: once; v_call: TRBV19; j_call: TRBJ2-7
cdr3_nt: TGTGCCAGCAGCGGGAAAACTAGCGGGATGGATAATGAGCAGTTCTTC; cdr3_aa: CASSGKTSGMDNEQFF; d_call: TRBD2; clone_size: -; v_call: TRBV9; j_call: TRBJ2-1
cdr3_nt: TGCAGCGTTAATAGTCCCGGGACAGGAGGAAACACCATATATTTT; cdr3_aa: CSVNSPGTGGNTIYF; d_call: TRBD1; clone_size: -; v_call: TRBV29-1; j_call: TRBJ1-3
cdr3_nt: TGTGCCAGCATGACCGCGGGATCACCCCTCCACTTT; cdr3_aa: CASMTAGSPLHF; d_call: -; clone_size: -; v_call: TRBV2; j_call: TRBJ1-6
cdr3_nt: TGTGCCAGCAGCCCCGGACTAGCGGGAGGGCGAGATACGCAGTATTTT; cdr3_aa: CASSPGLAGGRDTQYF; d_call: TRBD2; clone_size: -; v_call: TRBV7-2; j_call: TRBJ2-3
cdr3_nt: TGCGCCAGCAGCTTGGGGGGAGAAACCTACGAGCAGTACTTC; cdr3_aa: CASSLGGETYEQYF; d_call: -; clone_size: medium-sized; v_call: TRBV5-1; j_call: TRBJ2-7
cdr3_nt: TGTGCCATCAGCGCCGGGACGCAGGGAAACACCATATATTTT; cdr3_aa: CAISAGTQGNTIYF; d_call: -; clone_size: once; v_call: TRBV10-3; j_call: TRBJ1-3
cdr3_nt: TGCGCCAGCAGCTTGGCGGAGGGTCGAGATACGCAGTATTTT; cdr3_aa: CASSLAEGRDTQYF; d_call: -; clone_size: -; v_call: TRBV5-1; j_call: TRBJ2-3
cdr3_nt: TGCGCCAGCAGCCCGGAAGGGGCCGGTGAAGCTTTCTTT; cdr3_aa: CASSPEGAGEAFF; d_call: -; clone_size: -; v_call: TRBV5-1; j_call: TRBJ1-1
cdr3_nt: TGTGCCACCAGAAGGGGGCCGGGCACCGGGGAGCTGTTTTTT; cdr3_aa: CATRRGPGTGELFF; d_call: TRBD1; clone_size: -; v_call: TRBV19; j_call: TRBJ2-2
cdr3_nt: TGCGCCAGCAGCCAAGACGGGACTAGCGGGAGGGCCCGGGAGACCCAGTACTTC; cdr3_aa: CASSQDGTSGRARETQYF; d_call: TRBD2; clone_size: -; v_call: TRBV4-3; j_call: TRBJ2-5
cdr3_nt: TGTGCCAGCAGTGAGGGGCGAACCGGAAACACCATATATTTT; cdr3_aa: CASSEGRTGNTIYF; d_call: -; clone_size: -; v_call: TRBV6-1; j_call: TRBJ1-3
cdr3_nt: TGCGCCAGCAGCTTCTCCGGCCAAGAGACCCAGTACTTC; cdr3_aa: CASSFSGQETQYF; d_call: -; clone_size: -; v_call: TRBV5-1; j_call: TRBJ2-5
cdr3_nt: TGTGCCAGCAGTTCCCTGGGGACAGGCTCCTACGAGCAGTACTTC; cdr3_aa: CASSSLGTGSYEQYF; d_call: TRBD1; clone_size: -; v_call: TRBV27; j_call: TRBJ2-7
cdr3_nt: TGTGCCAGCAGCTGGGGGACAGGGGGTGCGCCGACTCGAGATGGCTACACCTTC; cdr3_aa: CASSWGTGGAPTRDGYTF; d_call: TRBD1; clone_size: -; v_call: TRBV5-5; j_call: TRBJ1-2
cdr3_nt: TGTGCCAGCAGTTCCCCACCTAATCCGGGACATCGCTCCTACGAGCAGTACTTC; cdr3_aa: CASSSPPNPGHRSYEQYF; d_call: -; clone_size: -; v_call: TRBV28; j_call: TRBJ2-7
cdr3_nt: TGTGCCAGCAGTGAAGCGCTGGGATCCGATACGCAGTATTTT; cdr3_aa: CASSEALGSDTQYF; d_call: -; clone_size: -; v_call: TRBV2; j_call: TRBJ2-3
cdr3_nt: TGTGCCAGCAGCGTGGGACTAGCGGGAGCCTACGAGCAGTACTTC; cdr3_aa: CASSVGLAGAYEQYF; d_call: TRBD2; clone_size: -; v_call: TRBV11-2; j_call: TRBJ2-7
cdr3_nt: TGTGCCAGCAGCTTAGCGGCCGGGCGGAAAGAGACCCAGTACTTC; cdr3_aa: CASSLAAGRKETQYF; d_call: -; clone_size: -; v_call: TRBV7-3; j_call: TRBJ2-5
cdr3_nt: TGTGCCAGCAGCTTGGTTAGCGGGAGCTACGAGCAGTACTTC; cdr3_aa: CASSLVSGSYEQYF; d_call: TRBD2; clone_size: once; v_call: TRBV7-2; j_call: TRBJ2-7
cdr3_nt: TGCGCCAGCAGCTTGGCAGGGAGAGGGGCAATGGATGAGCAGTTCTTC; cdr3_aa: CASSLAGRGAMDEQFF; d_call: -; clone_size: -; v_call: TRBV5-1; j_call: TRBJ2-1
cdr3_nt: TGTGCCAGCAGCTTAGGTCGGATCCGGGGTGGGACCCAGTACTTC; cdr3_aa: CASSLGRIRGGTQYF; d_call: -; clone_size: -; v_call: TRBV7-2; j_call: TRBJ2-5
cdr3_nt: TGCAGCGTCGCTAGAGATCGACGATCCTACGAGCAGTACTTC; cdr3_aa: CSVARDRRSYEQYF; d_call: -; clone_size: -; v_call: TRBV29-1; j_call: TRBJ2-7
cdr3_nt: TGTGCCAGTAGTGACCTTAAGGATACGCAGTATTTT; cdr3_aa: CASSDLKDTQYF; d_call: -; clone_size: -; v_call: TRBV19; j_call: TRBJ2-3
cdr3_nt: TGTGCCAGCATGGCAGGGGTCGTGAACACTGAAGCTTTCTTT; cdr3_aa: CASMAGVVNTEAFF; d_call: -; clone_size: -; v_call: TRBV6-5; j_call: TRBJ1-1
cdr3_nt: TGTGCCAGCAGCTTAGGGGGCGCTAGCGCAATTAGCACAGATACGCAGTATTTT; cdr3_aa: CASSLGGASAISTDTQYF; d_call: -; clone_size: -; v_call: TRBV7-2; j_call: TRBJ2-3
cdr3_nt: TGTGCCAGCAGATATGGGGTGGGGGACACTGAAGCTTTCTTT; cdr3_aa: CASRYGVGDTEAFF; d_call: -; clone_size: few; v_call: TRBV7-9; j_call: TRBJ1-1
cdr3_nt: TGTGCCAGCAGTGGGGGCGGTGGTCAGTACACTGAAGCTTTCTTT; cdr3_aa: CASSGGGGQYTEAFF; d_call: -; clone_size: -; v_call: TRBV27; j_call: TRBJ1-1
cdr3_nt: TGTGCCAGCAGCTTCGGCGGGAGGGCCGGTGAGACCCAGTACTTC; cdr3_aa: CASSFGGRAGETQYF; d_call: TRBD2; clone_size: -; v_call: TRBV5-8; j_call: TRBJ2-5
cdr3_nt: TGTGCTAGTGCTCGGGGAAGGGGGGAGACCCAGTACTTC; cdr3_aa: CASARGRGETQYF; d_call: -; clone_size: -; v_call: TRBV12-5; j_call: TRBJ2-5